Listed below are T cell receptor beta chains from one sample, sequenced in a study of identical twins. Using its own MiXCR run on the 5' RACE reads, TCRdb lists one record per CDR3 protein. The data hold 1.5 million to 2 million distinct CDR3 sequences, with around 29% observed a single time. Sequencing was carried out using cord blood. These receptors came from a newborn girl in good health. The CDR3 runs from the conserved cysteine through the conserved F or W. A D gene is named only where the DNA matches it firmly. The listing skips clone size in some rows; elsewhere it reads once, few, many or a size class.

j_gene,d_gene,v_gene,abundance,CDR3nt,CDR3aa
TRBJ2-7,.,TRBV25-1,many,TGTGCCAGCACATTCTCGGGGGTTAACACCTACGAGCAGTACTTC,CASTFSGVNTYEQYF
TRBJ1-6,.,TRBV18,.,TGTGCCAGCTCACCAAACAGGGATTTTAATTCACCCCCCCACTTT,CASSPNRDFNSPPHF
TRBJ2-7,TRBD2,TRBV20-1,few,TGCAGTCTTACTAGCGGGGGGCCATACGAGCAGTACTTC,CSLTSGGPYEQYF
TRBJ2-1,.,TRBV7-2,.,TGTGCCAGCAGCCCCCGGGCCTTTCGACCCTACAATGAGCAGTTCTTC,CASSPRAFRPYNEQFF
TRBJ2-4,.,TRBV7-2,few,TGTGCCAGCAGCTTAGAGCTTGGGGACATTCAGTACTTC,CASSLELGDIQYF
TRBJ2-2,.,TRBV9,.,TGTGCCAGCAGTGGAGGGGGCGAATGGACCGGGGAGCTGTTTTTT,CASSGGGEWTGELFF
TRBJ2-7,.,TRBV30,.,TGTGCCTGGAGTGTACGGATCTACGAGCAGTACTTC,CAWSVRIYEQYF
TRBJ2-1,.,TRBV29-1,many,TGCAGCGTTGAAGATGGTTGGCTCCCAACGGCCTACAATGAGCAGTTCTTC,CSVEDGWLPTAYNEQFF
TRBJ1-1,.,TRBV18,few,TGTGCCAGCTCACCAAGGACACCCAACACTGAAGCTTTCTTT,CASSPRTPNTEAFF
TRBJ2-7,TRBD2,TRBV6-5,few,TGTGCCAGCAGTTACTTGGCGGGAGGCCCCTACGAGCAGTACTTC,CASSYLAGGPYEQYF
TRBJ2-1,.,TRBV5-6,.,TGTGCCAGCAGTCCCCGAGGGGGGGCCTACCGTGAGCAGTTCTTC,CASSPRGGAYREQFF
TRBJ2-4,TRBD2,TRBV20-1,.,TGCAGTGCTAGAGATCCGGGGGGGCAAAACATTCAGTACTTC,CSARDPGGQNIQYF
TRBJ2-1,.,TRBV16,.,TGTGCCAGCAGCCTAACCCCGGCCGGGGGCACCTACGAGCAGTTCTTC,CASSLTPAGGTYEQFF
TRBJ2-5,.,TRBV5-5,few,TGTGCCAGCAGCTTGGGGCAGACTGCAAGAGAGACCCAGTACTTC,CASSLGQTARETQYF
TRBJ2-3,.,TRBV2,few,TGTGCCAGTGGACTCAATACGCAGTATTTT,CASGLNTQYF
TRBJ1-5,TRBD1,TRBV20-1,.,TGCAGTGCGTCGGGAGCGGACAGGGGATACAATCAGCCCCAGCATTTT,CSASGADRGYNQPQHF
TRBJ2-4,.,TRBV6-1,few,TGTGCCAGCACCGAGGCGGGACCCCTAGCCAAAAACATTCAGTACTTC,CASTEAGPLAKNIQYF
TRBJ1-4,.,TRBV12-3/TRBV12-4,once,TGTGCCAGCAGGTTATTGGGCTCCAATGAAAAACTGTTTTTT,CASRLLGSNEKLFF
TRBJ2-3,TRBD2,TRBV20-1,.,TGCAGTGCTAGAGCCGGACTAGCGACAGATACGCAGTATTTT,CSARAGLATDTQYF
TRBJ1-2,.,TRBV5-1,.,TGCGCCAGCAAGGTGGAACAGGGACCCCTCTATGGCTACAACTTC,CASKVEQGPLYGYNF
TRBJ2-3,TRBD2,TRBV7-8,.,TGTGCCAGCAGCTTAAGGCCGACTAGCGCTAGCACAGATACGCAGTATTTT,CASSLRPTSASTDTQYF
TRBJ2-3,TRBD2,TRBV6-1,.,TGTGCCAGCAGTCCCCGCCCTAGCGGACGGGATACGCAGTATTTT,CASSPRPSGRDTQYF
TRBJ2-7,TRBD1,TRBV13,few,TGTGCCAGCAGTCAAGACAGGGCGCGGGAGCAGTACTTC,CASSQDRAREQYF
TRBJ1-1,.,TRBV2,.,TGTGCCAGCAGCCCCGACAGGCTTGAAGCTTTCTTT,CASSPDRLEAFF
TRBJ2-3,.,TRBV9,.,TGTGCCAGCAGCGTAGCTGAGGTGGGCACAGATACGCAGTATTTT,CASSVAEVGTDTQYF
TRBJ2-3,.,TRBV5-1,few,TGCGCCAGCAGCTTGATTTTAGCGGATACGCAGTATTTT,CASSLILADTQYF
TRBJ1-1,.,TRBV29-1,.,TGCAGCGGCTTGAACGCGGTGGCCCTGAACACTGAAGCTTTCTTT,CSGLNAVALNTEAFF
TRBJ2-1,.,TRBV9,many,TGTGCCAGCAGCGTAGAGGGTTTAAGGGTTCGCTCCTACAATGAGCAGTTCTTC,CASSVEGLRVRSYNEQFF
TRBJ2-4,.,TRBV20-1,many,TGCAGTGCTATATGGGACATAAAAAACATTCAGTACTTC,CSAIWDIKNIQYF
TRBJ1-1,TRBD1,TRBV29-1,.,TGCAGCGTCAGGACAGGGTCGGCTTTCTTT,CSVRTGSAFF
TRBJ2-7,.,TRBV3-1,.,TGTGCCAGCAGCCAAGGAACAGGGCTCATCTACGAGCAGTACTTC,CASSQGTGLIYEQYF
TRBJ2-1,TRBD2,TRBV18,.,TGTGCCAGCTCACCACCGGGAGGGAGGGCCTCCAATGAGCAGTTCTTC,CASSPPGGRASNEQFF
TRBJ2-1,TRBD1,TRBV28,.,TGTGCCAGCAGAAAGACAGGGGTCCAAGAGACCCAGTTCTTC,CASRKTGVQETQFF
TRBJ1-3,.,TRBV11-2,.,TGTGCCAGCAGCTCCGCAGTGTACTCTGGAAACACCATATATTTT,CASSSAVYSGNTIYF
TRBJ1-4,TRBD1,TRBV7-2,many,TGTGCCAGCAGCTTAGGGGACAGGGTGGGAAAACTGTTTTTT,CASSLGDRVGKLFF
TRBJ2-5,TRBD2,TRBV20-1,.,TGCAGTGCTAGGGGGACTAGAAATAAAGAGACCCAGTACTTC,CSARGTRNKETQYF
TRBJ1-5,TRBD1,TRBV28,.,TGTGCCAGCAGGAGTCCGGGACAGACTTATAGCAATCAGCCCCAGCATTTT,CASRSPGQTYSNQPQHF
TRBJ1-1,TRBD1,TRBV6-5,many,TGTGCCAGCAGTTACTCGAACAGGGGGCGGACTGAAGCTTTCTTT,CASSYSNRGRTEAFF
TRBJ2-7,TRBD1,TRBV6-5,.,TGTGCCAGCAGTTCGGGGACAGGGGGCTTCAACGAGCAGTACTTC,CASSSGTGGFNEQYF
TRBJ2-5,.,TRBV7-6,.,TGTGCCAGCAGCTTGGGTCCATGGGACACCACCCAGTACTTC,CASSLGPWDTTQYF
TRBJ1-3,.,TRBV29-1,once,TGCAGCGTTGGGCCCAGGAGAAACACCATATATTTT,CSVGPRRNTIYF
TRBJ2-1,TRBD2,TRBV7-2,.,TGTGCCAGCAGCTTGGGACTAGCGGGAGACCCCTCCTACAATGAGCAGTTCTTC,CASSLGLAGDPSYNEQFF